Sequencing of this T cell receptor beta chain was carried out in a study of cytomegalovirus exposure and HLA in healthy donors. Repertoires were generated with immunoSEQ multiplex PCR, while TCRdb's copy carries only in-frame clones and drops some. The data show about 200,000 clones, more than 65% seen once. Germline trimming cut 6 bases from V and 2 bases from J; bases unmatched to any gene: 3. Germline values: CDR1 SGHVS, CDR2 FNYEAQ. The CDR3 runs to 15 residues. The sequenced sample consisted of PBMCs. The V call is TRBV7-6, the J call TRBJ2-1, with TRBD2 matching 11 bases. This sequence originates from a woman in her thirties in good health and CMV-seropositive. CDR3 sequence (DNA): TGTGCCAGCAGTTTTAGCGGGAGGGCCTACAATGAGCAGTTCTTC. Translating it yields CASSFSGRAYNEQFF.